The clone carrying this T cell receptor (beta chain) was seen ten or more times. The data were taken from a study of regulatory T cells in long-lasting Graves disease. Construction of TCR beta libraries relied on iRepertoire HTBI primers and on Arm-PCR targeting CDR3 regions. TCRdb recomputed calls from the multiplex PCR reads with MiXCR, one row per CDR3 protein. The table lists about 290,000 distinct CDR3 sequences, roughly a fifth of them singletons, with around three fifths in the top ten. Germline CDR1 reads MNHEY; CDR2 reads SMNVEV (reference sequence). Trimming removed 0 bases at V and 3 bases at J, with 9 bases between. There are 15 residues in the CDR3. Time point reported: persistent/refractory GD, antithyroid drugs over 5 years with positive TRAb. From PBMCs, RNA was extracted and then used to make the TCR library.

The J gene is TRBJ1-5, the V gene TRBV27; tentatively, D is TRBD1 (6 bases). The TCR was taken from a female donor with Graves disease. The sample was peripheral blood mononuclear cells (PBMCs), taken when the disease was refractory, from a patient treated with antithyroid drugs. This CDR3 is CASSLSGANNQPQHF. Written as DNA, the CDR3 is TGTGCCAGCAGTTTATCGGGGGCTAACAATCAGCCCCAGCATTTT.